This TCR beta chain was recovered during a study of blood T cell repertoires in COVID-19. Study-level information: COVID-19 samples collected from the United States, Italy and Spain covered acute and convalescent phases.

This clone was observed a few times. As originally analysed: Amplified reference gene primers provided the basis for estimating nucleated cell counts. This table comes from immunoSEQ multiplex PCR, and its TCRdb copy is limited to in-frame clones, with some not included. V and J calls and clone size follow that table, whereas D and trimming were derived from the DNA. The table has around 500,000 clones, approximately 85% seen once. Sample: peripheral blood. The sequence derives from a human donor in a cohort sampled during active COVID-19.

The CDR3 spells CASTLRLALNTGELFF. The DNA of the CDR3 is TGCGCCAGCACCCTCAGACTAGCACTGAACACCGGGGAGCTGTTTTTT. The rearrangement joins TRBV5-1 to TRBJ2-2, with 7 nucleotides matching TRBD2. Germline assignment: CDR1 SGHRS and CDR2 YFSETQ. Losses at the gene ends were 6 bases for V and 1 base for J; bases not matched to a gene: 9. There are 16 residues in the CDR3.